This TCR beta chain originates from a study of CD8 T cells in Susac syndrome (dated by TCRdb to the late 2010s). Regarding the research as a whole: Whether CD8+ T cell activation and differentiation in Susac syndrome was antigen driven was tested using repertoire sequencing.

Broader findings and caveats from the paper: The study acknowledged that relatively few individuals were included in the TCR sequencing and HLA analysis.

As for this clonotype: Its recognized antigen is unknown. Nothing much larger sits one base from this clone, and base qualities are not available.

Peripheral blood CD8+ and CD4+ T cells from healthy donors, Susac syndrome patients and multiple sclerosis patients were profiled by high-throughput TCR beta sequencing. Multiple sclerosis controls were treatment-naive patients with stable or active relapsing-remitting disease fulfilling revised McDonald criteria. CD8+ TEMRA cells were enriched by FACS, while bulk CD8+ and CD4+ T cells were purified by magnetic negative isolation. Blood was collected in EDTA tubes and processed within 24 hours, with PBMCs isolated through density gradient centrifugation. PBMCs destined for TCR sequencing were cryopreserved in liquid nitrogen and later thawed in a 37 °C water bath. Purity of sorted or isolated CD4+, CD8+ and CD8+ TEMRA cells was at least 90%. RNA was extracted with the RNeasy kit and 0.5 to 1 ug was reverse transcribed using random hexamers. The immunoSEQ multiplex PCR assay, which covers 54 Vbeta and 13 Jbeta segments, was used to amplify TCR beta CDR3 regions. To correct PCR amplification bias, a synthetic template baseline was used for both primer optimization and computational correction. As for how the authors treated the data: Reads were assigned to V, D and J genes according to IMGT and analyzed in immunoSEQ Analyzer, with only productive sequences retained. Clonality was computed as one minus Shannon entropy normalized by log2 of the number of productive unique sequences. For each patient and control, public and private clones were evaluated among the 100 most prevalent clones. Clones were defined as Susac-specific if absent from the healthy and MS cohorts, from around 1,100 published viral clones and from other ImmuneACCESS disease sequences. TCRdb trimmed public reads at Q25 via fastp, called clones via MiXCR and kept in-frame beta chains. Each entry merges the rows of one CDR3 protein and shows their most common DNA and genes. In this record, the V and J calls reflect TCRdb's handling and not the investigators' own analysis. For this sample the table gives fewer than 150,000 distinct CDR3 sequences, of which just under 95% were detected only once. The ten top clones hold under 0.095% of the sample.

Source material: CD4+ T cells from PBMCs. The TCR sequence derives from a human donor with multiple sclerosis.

The bases are TGTGCATCTTTGAGGGGGGCAGCAACCGGGGAGCTGTTTTTT. It translates as CASLRGAATGELFF. Recombination linked TRBV28 to TRBJ2-2; the D region may be TRBD1 or TRBD2, each matching 6 bases equally. In the germline V gene, CDR1 corresponds to MDHEN and CDR2 to SYDVKM. The CDR3 has 14 amino acids, counting the end cysteine and phenylalanine. CDR3 DNA is the only sequence kept; it has 42 bases, read in frame from the first base.